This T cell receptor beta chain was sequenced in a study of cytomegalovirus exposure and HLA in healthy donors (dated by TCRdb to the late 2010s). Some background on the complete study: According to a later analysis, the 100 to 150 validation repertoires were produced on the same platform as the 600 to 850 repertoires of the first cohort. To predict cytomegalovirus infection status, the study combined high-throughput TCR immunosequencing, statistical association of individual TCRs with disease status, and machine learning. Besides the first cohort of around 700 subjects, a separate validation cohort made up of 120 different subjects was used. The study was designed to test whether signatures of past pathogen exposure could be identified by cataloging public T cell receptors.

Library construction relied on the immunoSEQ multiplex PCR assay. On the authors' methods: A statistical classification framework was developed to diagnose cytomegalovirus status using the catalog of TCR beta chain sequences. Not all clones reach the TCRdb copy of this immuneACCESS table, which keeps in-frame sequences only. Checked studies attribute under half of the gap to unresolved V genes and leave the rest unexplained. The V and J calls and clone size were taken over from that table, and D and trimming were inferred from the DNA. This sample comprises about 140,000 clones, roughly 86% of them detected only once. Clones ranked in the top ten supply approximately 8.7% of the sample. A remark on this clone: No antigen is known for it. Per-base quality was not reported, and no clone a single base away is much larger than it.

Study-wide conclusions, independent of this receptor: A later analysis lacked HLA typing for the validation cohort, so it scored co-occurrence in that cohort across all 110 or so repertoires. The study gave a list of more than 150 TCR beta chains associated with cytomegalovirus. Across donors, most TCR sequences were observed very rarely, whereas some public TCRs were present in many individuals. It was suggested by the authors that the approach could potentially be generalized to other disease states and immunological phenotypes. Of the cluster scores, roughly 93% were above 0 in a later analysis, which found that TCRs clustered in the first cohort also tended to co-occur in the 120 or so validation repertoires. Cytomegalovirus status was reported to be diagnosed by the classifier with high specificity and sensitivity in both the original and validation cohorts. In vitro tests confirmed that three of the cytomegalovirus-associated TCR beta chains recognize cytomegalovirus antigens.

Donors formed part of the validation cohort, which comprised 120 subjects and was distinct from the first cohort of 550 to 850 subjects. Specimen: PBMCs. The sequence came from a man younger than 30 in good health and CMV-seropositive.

At the DNA level, the sequence is TGCGCCAGCAGTGAGGCAGGGTACGAGCAGTACTTC. This codes for CASSEAGYEQYF. The sequence is built from TRBV10-2 and TRBJ2-7, with a tentative D gene TRBD1 over 5 matching bases. V loses 2 bases of germline sequence and J loses 4 bases, and the interval between the two ends is 6 bases. Including the terminal cysteine and phenylalanine, the CDR3 comprises 12 residues. CDR3 DNA only is kept here, 36 bases in frame from base 1. CDR1 is given as WSHSY and CDR2 as SAAADI, both from the germline V gene.